Included here is one TCR beta chain sequence, with context. Its antigen is unknown. This specimen belongs to a study of beta chain features in type 1 diabetes. Study observations and caveats: Shorter TCRB CDR3s, moderately but significantly so, marked every one of the four CD4+ subsets in Type 1 diabetes patients. PCR could preferentially amplify shorter templates, alike in patients and controls.

The authors reverse transcribed all of the isolated RNA, so sequencing captured expressed TCRB transcripts. Naive, central memory and regulatory T cell samples produced a mean of approximately 3.6 million reads. TCRdb keeps only in-frame clones here, not all; method: immunoSEQ multiplex PCR. The sample lists 150,000 to 200,000 clones, 7% to 9.5% seen once, with around 0.64% in the top ten. The clonotype originates from a woman in her 30s with type 1 diabetes. Material: central memory CD4+ T cells from blood.

This CDR3 reads CASSPPGQGNTEAFF. CDR3 nucleotide sequence: TGCGCCAGCAGCCCGCCGGGACAGGGGAACACTGAAGCTTTCTTT. The chain employs TRBV5-1 and TRBJ1-1; 9 bases fit TRBD1. V gave up 4 bases and J gave up 1 base; unmatched junction bases: 5. CDR1 is SGHRS, CDR2 YFSETQ, per germline. The CDR3 has 15 residues.